This T cell receptor (beta chain) was recovered during a study of cytomegalovirus exposure and HLA in healthy donors. This CDR3 region has 14 residues. Germline V gene lookup returns CDR1 SGHTA and CDR2 FQGNSA. After removal of 5 bases from V and 11 bases from J, the junction contained 12 bases not matched to a gene. PCR employed 60 Vbeta and 13 Jbeta primers. The method was immunoSEQ multiplex PCR; TCRdb's version includes in-frame clones alone and lacks a portion of them. The data show around 180,000 clones, almost 85% seen once. Sequencing used PBMCs. This chain links TRBV7-2 with TRBJ2-1, with 7 bases lining up with TRBD1. The sequence was collected from a woman between 45 and 60 years old in good health and CMV-seronegative. Here the CDR3 reads CASSPKGQVIKQFF. CDR3 DNA sequence: TGTGCCAGCAGCCCGAAAGGACAGGTCATTAAGCAGTTCTTC.